The 28 T cell receptor beta chains reported below all come from one sample, sequenced in a study of T cells in Graves' hyperthyroidism and ophthalmopathy. RNA transcripts were the template for amplifying TCR beta CDR3 regions. First-round RT-PCR targeting the TCR CDR3 was performed with the HTBI primer set. A single record per CDR3 protein comes from TCRdb applying MiXCR to the multiplex PCR reads. The table includes more than 500,000 distinct CDR3 sequences, roughly 15% detected once. The specimen sequenced was blood. The source is a woman aged 40-49 years with Graves' ophthalmopathy.

The chain carries TRBV11-1 and TRBJ2-5; D possibly uses TRBD1 or TRBD2 (5 bases each). Germline V lookup: CDR1 SGHAT, CDR2 FQDESV (reference sequence). The V end lost 4 bases, the J end lost 3 bases, and 27 bases lay between the germline ends. This CDR3 has 19 residues. CDR3 in DNA: TGTGCCAGCAGCTCTAGGTCGGCAGGGAGCACCCGGGGAAAAGAGACCCAGTACTTC. Protein sequence: CASSSRSAGSTRGKETQYF.

Many counts were recorded for this clonotype. V gene TRBV7-9 combines with J gene TRBJ2-7; D might be TRBD2 (5 bases). Germline V CDR1 and CDR2: SEHNR, FQNEAQ (reference sequence). The CDR3 has 13 amino acids. Between the trimmed V and J ends, which lost 5 bases and 6 bases, there was a span of 14 bases. CDR3 sequence: CASSPSEGPEQYF. The CDR3 DNA is TGTGCCAGCAGCCCCAGTGAGGGTCCCGAGCAGTACTTC.

The J gene is TRBJ1-1, the V gene TRBV10-3; TRBD1 matches at 9 bases. The CDR3 spans 15 residues. Looked up from germline, CDR1 is ENHRY and CDR2 is SYGVKD. V lost 6 bases and J lost 5; bases outside the gene matches: 10. The CDR3 nucleotides read TGTGCCATCAGCATTACACAGGGGGCCGGAACTGAAGCTTTCTTT. This gives the protein CAISITQGAGTEAFF.

As for this clonotype: A much larger clone differs by one base, so this may be a read error. This chain links TRBV27 with TRBJ2-7; unclear D gene. The V gene lost 6 bases and the J gene lost 7 bases, with 13 bases spanning the gap. Germline V gene sequence: CDR1 MNHEY, CDR2 SMNVEV (reference sequence). The CDR3 consists of 12 residues. The CDR3 is CASSSAGPEQYF. In DNA, the CDR3 is TGTGCCAGCAGCTCGGCAGGCCCGGAGCAGTACTTC.

This clonotype came up many times. V usage is TRBV7-2 and J usage is TRBJ2-1; D is possibly TRBD2 (6 bases). The V gene lost 2 bases and the J gene lost 9 bases, with 8 bases spanning the gap. The CDR3 consists of 12 residues. CDR1 and CDR2 from the germline V gene are SGHTA and FQGNSA. The CDR3 spells CASSLTGAEQFF. For the CDR3, the DNA is TGTGCCAGCAGCTTAACGGGAGCTGAGCAGTTCTTC.

The chain combines TRBV11-2 with TRBJ2-2; 9 bases are shared with TRBD2. The CDR3 has 16 residues. V lost 5 bases to trimming and J lost 4 bases; unmatched junction nucleotides: 8. CDR1 is SGHAT and CDR2 is FQNNGV in the germline V gene. The CDR3 DNA is TGTGCCAGCAGCCCAAGCATAGCGGGAGTCACCGGGGAGCTGTTTTTT. Translation gives CASSPSIAGVTGELFF.

In this sample, this clonotype turned up many times. The rearrangement joins TRBV6-5 to TRBJ2-7; TRBD2 matches at 7 bases. Germline CDR1 is MNHEY and CDR2 is SVGAGI. This CDR3 region has 16 residues. J lost 6 bases, V lost 2 bases, and 13 bases had no gene match. The CDR3 loop reads CASSYPLGGGPGEQYF. The CDR3 DNA sequence: TGTGCCAGCAGTTACCCCCTTGGGGGAGGGCCGGGCGAGCAGTACTTC.

This clonotype was seen repeatedly, ten times or more. This chain joins TRBV27 and TRBJ2-2; a possible D gene is TRBD1 (6 bases). Trimming stripped 2 bases from V and 4 bases from J, with 11 bases between. CDR3 length: 15 amino acids. From germline, CDR1 is MNHEY and CDR2 SMNVEV (reference sequence). Here the CDR3 reads CASSLLGARTGELFF. DNA for the CDR3: TGTGCCAGCAGTTTACTGGGGGCGCGCACCGGGGAGCTGTTTTTT.

This clonotype has at least ten counts. V gene TRBV5-1 combines with J gene TRBJ1-2, with TRBD1 identical over 9 bases. Germline V gives CDR1 SGHRS, CDR2 YFSETQ. The CDR3 extends over 14 amino acids. The J segment lost 4 bases and the V segment lost 3 bases, leaving 4 bases of the junction unmatched. The CDR3: CASSWGQGSYGYTF. DNA of the CDR3: TGCGCCAGCAGCTGGGGACAGGGTAGCTATGGCTACACCTTC.

This clonotype was observed at least ten times. Possible read error: a much larger clone is one base away. The V call is TRBV6-2 or TRBV6-3, the J call TRBJ1-1; D gene unclear. This CDR3 contains 13 residues. Germline V gene lookup returns CDR1 MNHEY and CDR2 SVGEGT. Trimming pared 3 bases from V and 1 base from J, leaving 6 bases between. CDR3: CASSYTANTEAFF. In DNA form, the CDR3 reads TGTGCCAGCAGTTATACAGCGAACACTGAAGCTTTCTTT.

The chain recombines TRBV5-1 with TRBJ1-2; TRBD1 might be the D (5 bases). The germline CDR1 and CDR2 sequences are SGHRS and YFSETQ. This CDR3 has 15 amino acids. The ends were cut back, 6 bases at V and 1 base at J, with 16 bases in the middle. This CDR3 reads CASTKDSTVNYGYTF. The CDR3 bases are TGCGCCAGCACAAAAGACAGCACCGTTAACTATGGCTACACCTTC.

There are many counts of this clonotype. The chain joins TRBV6-1 to TRBJ2-7; tentative D call: TRBD1 (6 bases). The CDR3 contains 13 residues. The germline gives CDR1 MNHNS, CDR2 SASEGT. Trimming shortened V by 8 bases and J by 3 bases, and 14 bases separated the two germline ends. This CDR3 is CASSIARGYEQYF. The CDR3 nucleotides read TGTGCCAGCTCCATCGCCAGGGGCTACGAGCAGTACTTC.

The V call is TRBV11-3, the J call TRBJ1-5; 8 bases fit TRBD1. The germline CDR1 and CDR2 sequences are SGHNT and YENEEA. The V and J ends lost 5 bases and 5 bases, in that order; junction bases with no gene match: 8. The CDR3 loop spans 15 amino acids. CDR3 nucleotides: TGTGCCAGCAGCCCGACCGGACAGGGCGATCAGCCCCAGCATTTT. Translated: CASSPTGQGDQPQHF.

This clonotype was observed at least ten times. This chain uses TRBV12-3 or TRBV12-4 with TRBJ1-2; 10 bases agree with TRBD1. CDR3 length: 13 amino acids. V dropped 6 bases and J dropped 7; count of bases not matched to a gene: 5. Written as DNA, the CDR3 is TGTGCCAGCAGACCAGGGACAGGGGCTGGCTACACCTTC. This sequence encodes CASRPGTGAGYTF.

This clonotype was counted ten times or more. This chain uses TRBV12-3 or TRBV12-4 with TRBJ1-1; 8 nucleotides agree with TRBD1. V dropped 6 bases and J dropped 3; count of bases not matched to a gene: 6. The CDR3 length is 14 residues. The CDR3, as DNA: TGTGCCAGCAGGGCCGGGACAGGCGACACTGAAGCTTTCTTT. This encodes CASRAGTGDTEAFF.

This clonotype appeared a few times. The CDR3 region is CASSHGTSGRALSYEQYF. The CDR3 coding sequence is TGTGCCAGCAGCCACGGGACTAGCGGGAGGGCCCTGTCCTACGAGCAGTACTTC. V gene TRBV11-1 combines with J gene TRBJ2-7; 16 nucleotides agree with TRBD2. Germline V lookup: CDR1 SGHAT, CDR2 FQDESV (reference sequence). Trimming cost V 5 bases and J 1 base; bases outside gene matches: 8. The CDR3 loop spans 18 amino acids.

At least ten counts were recorded for this clonotype. This rearrangement joins TRBV28 to TRBJ2-7; 8 bases match TRBD2. V dropped 6 bases and J dropped 4; count of bases not matched to a gene: 11. The length of the CDR3 is 15 residues. Germline V CDR1 and CDR2: MDHEN, SYDVKM. The CDR3 sequence is CASSMPQAGAYEQYF. The CDR3 DNA sequence: TGTGCCAGCAGCATGCCCCAAGCGGGAGCTTACGAGCAGTACTTC.

This clonotype appeared many times. V and J are TRBV20-1 and TRBJ1-1; 7 bases align to TRBD1. This CDR3 spans 12 amino acids. V trimming: 6 bases; J trimming: 3 bases; junction bases outside the gene matches: 4. From germline, CDR1 is DFQATT and CDR2 SNEGSKA (reference sequence). The CDR3 protein is CSARGGYTEAFF. CDR3 DNA: TGCAGTGCCAGGGGGGGTTACACTGAAGCTTTCTTT.

V and J are TRBV7-9 and TRBJ2-5; the D is unclear. V lost 0 bases, J lost 7 bases, and 9 bases lay in between. The CDR3 contains 13 residues. The germline gives CDR1 SEHNR, CDR2 FQNEAQ (reference sequence). The CDR3: CASSLAQRGTQYF. The CDR3 DNA reads TGTGCCAGCAGCTTAGCCCAACGCGGGACCCAGTACTTC.

Only a few counts were recorded for this clonotype. CDR3 in amino acids: CASSAGLAGITQYF. CDR3 nucleotide sequence: TGCGCCAGCAGCGCTGGACTAGCGGGAATAACCCAGTACTTC. This chain connects TRBV5-1 to TRBJ2-5; 12 positions agree with TRBD2. CDR1 and CDR2 from the germline V gene are SGHRS and YFSETQ. With V trimmed by 4 bases and J by 8 bases, 6 bases remained unmatched. This CDR3 contains 14 residues.

In its sample, this clonotype was seen many times. The chain uses TRBV20-1 and TRBJ1-1, with TRBD1 as a possible D gene (5 bases). There are 11 residues in the CDR3. Germline lookup yields CDR1 DFQATT and CDR2 SNEGSKA (reference sequence). Trimming removed 3 bases at V and 6 bases at J, with 8 bases between. The CDR3 DNA is TGCAGTGCTAGGGGGGTGGCTGAAGCTTTCTTT. Its translation: CSARGVAEAFF.

The table lists this clonotype with many counts. V is TRBV6-1 and J is TRBJ1-4; 9 bases match TRBD1. This CDR3 contains 13 residues. Germline V gene sequence: CDR1 MNHNS, CDR2 SASEGT. J was trimmed by 7 bases and V by 10 bases; bases with no gene match: 7. The CDR3: CATQTGGSEKLFF. The CDR3 bases are TGTGCCACCCAGACAGGGGGTAGTGAAAAACTGTTTTTT.

The table lists this clonotype with many counts. The V and J genes are TRBV7-2 and TRBJ2-7; the match to TRBD2 covers 9 bases. The CDR3 extends over 16 amino acids. J gave up 5 bases and V 4 bases, and 12 bases lay outside the gene matches. Germline values: CDR1 SGHTA, CDR2 FQGNSA. CDR3 residues: CASSSLTSGYSHEQYF. CDR3 bases: TGTGCCAGCAGCTCCTTGACTAGCGGCTATTCCCACGAGCAGTACTTC.

This clonotype was counted at least ten times. This chain joins TRBV27 and TRBJ2-7, with 8 bases lining up with TRBD2. The CDR3 covers 13 residues. Germline V gives CDR1 MNHEY, CDR2 SMNVEV (reference sequence). The J segment lost 5 bases and the V segment lost 3 bases, leaving 3 bases of the junction unmatched. Here the CDR3 reads CASSLTSENEQYF. The DNA of the CDR3 is TGTGCCAGCAGTTTGACTAGCGAAAACGAGCAGTACTTC.

In this sample, this clonotype turned up many times. This chain joins TRBV6-1 and TRBJ2-7, with 9 bases that match TRBD1. Trimming at V came to 7 bases and at J to 3 bases, leaving 7 bases not matched to a gene. Per germline, CDR1 MNHNS and CDR2 SASEGT. This CDR3 comprises 14 residues. CDR3 region: CASTRDRAGYEQYF. CDR3 sequence (DNA): TGTGCCAGCACTCGGGACAGGGCTGGCTACGAGCAGTACTTC.

This clonotype was seen more than once but under ten times. The chain joins TRBV6-1 to TRBJ2-5; 9 bases map to TRBD1. V gave up 4 bases and J gave up 3 bases; unmatched junction bases: 12. Germline V CDR1 and CDR2: MNHNS, SASEGT. The CDR3 has 17 residues. The CDR3 DNA reads as TGTGCCAGCAGTGGAGGTATACAGGGGGCCGGGAAAGAGACCCAGTACTTC. Translating it yields CASSGGIQGAGKETQYF.

This clonotype was seen many times. The J gene is TRBJ2-5, the V gene TRBV7-9; D uncertain. CDR1 is SEHNR and CDR2 is FQNEAQ in the germline V gene (reference sequence). There are 11 residues in the CDR3. Trimming removed 7 bases from V and 5 bases from J, with 8 bases in between. CDR3 bases: TGTGCCAGCAAAGTTCAGGAGACCCAGTACTTC. Residues: CASKVQETQYF.

The chain employs TRBV20-1 and TRBJ2-7, with D perhaps matching TRBD1 or TRBD2 (5 bases each). The CDR3 is 14 residues long. Trimming left V 5 bases short and J 4 bases short, with 18 bases between. Germline CDR1 DFQATT, CDR2 SNEGSKA (reference sequence). CDR3 bases: TGCAGTGCTCGCCACCGGGACGGCTTGTACGAGCAGTACTTC. This sequence encodes CSARHRDGLYEQYF.